This T cell receptor (beta chain) was captured in a study of beta chain features in type 1 diabetes. General study findings and limits: Type 1 diabetes patients showed a moderate but significant shortening of TCRB CDR3s in all four CD4+ subsets.

TCRB transcripts that were expressed got sequenced, as all of the isolated RNA had been reverse transcribed. Here immunoSEQ multiplex PCR was the method, and the copy in TCRdb shows in-frame clones only, minus some. Of 500,000 to 650,000 clones in the sample, under 15% are singletons; the top ten hold around 0.12%. This clone was detected a few times. The antigen remains unidentified. The sequenced sample was naive CD4+ T cells from blood. This TCR was recovered from a young man with type 1 diabetes.

The CDR3 loop reads CASSLTIGEQFF. CDR3 DNA sequence: TGTGCCAGCAGCTTAACGATAGGTGAGCAGTTCTTC. The genes are TRBV7-9 and TRBJ2-1, with D hard to call. V lost 2 bases, J lost 9 bases, and 8 bases lay in between. This CDR3 contains 12 residues. Germline loops: CDR1 SEHNR, CDR2 FQNEAQ (reference sequence).